This T cell receptor beta chain is from a study of T cell responses to AZD1222 COVID-19 vaccine. Clones were sequenced by immunoSEQ multiplex PCR, and TCRdb holds only the in-frame ones, with some missing. The sample lists roughly 130,000 clones, about nine tenths occurring once. This TCR derives from an adult in good health. This specimen was peripheral blood, taken on day 0 of AZD1222 vaccination.

The chain's CDR3 is CASRNNREGYTF. In DNA form, the CDR3 reads TGTGCCAGCAGGAACAACAGGGAGGGCTACACCTTC. The chain links TRBV2 to TRBJ1-2; perhaps TRBD1 as D (6 bases). The CDR3 is 12 amino acids. Germline CDR1 and CDR2: SNHLY and FYNNEI. Between the trimmed V and J ends, which lost 6 bases and 8 bases, there was a span of 13 bases. Full variable domain (outside the CDR3, taken from reference TRBV2 and TRBJ1-2): EPEVTQTPSHQVTQMGQEVILRCVPISNHLYFYWYRQILGQKVEFLVSFYNNEISEKSEIFDDQFSVERPDGSNFTLKIRSTKLEDSAMYFCASRNNREGYTFGSGTRLTVV.